This T cell receptor beta chain was profiled in a study of T cells in pancreatic ductal adenocarcinoma. Method: immunoSEQ multiplex PCR; TCRdb's copy keeps in-frame clones and lacks some. The table shows over 85,000 clones, with 90% to 95% occurring only once. Study results and caveats: The resected pancreatic cancer cohort was biased toward the minority with early-stage disease. Mean clonality was approximately 0.11 in tumors and roughly 0.07 in blood, not significantly different.

J was trimmed by 4 bases and V by 3 bases; bases with no gene match: 11. Germline CDR1 and CDR2: MGHRA and YSYEKL. This CDR3 comprises 16 residues. This clone was detected once. The target antigen is unknown. Selected pancreatic ductal adenocarcinoma patients had undergone surgery without neoadjuvant therapy. The chain couples TRBV4-1 to TRBJ2-7; 8 bases agree with TRBD1. Material: PBMCs. The receptor was derived from a human donor with pancreatic ductal adenocarcinoma. CDR3 DNA: TGCGCCAGCAGCCAGCCTCTCAGGGGGCGGGAATACGAGCAGTACTTC. It translates to CASSQPLRGREYEQYF.